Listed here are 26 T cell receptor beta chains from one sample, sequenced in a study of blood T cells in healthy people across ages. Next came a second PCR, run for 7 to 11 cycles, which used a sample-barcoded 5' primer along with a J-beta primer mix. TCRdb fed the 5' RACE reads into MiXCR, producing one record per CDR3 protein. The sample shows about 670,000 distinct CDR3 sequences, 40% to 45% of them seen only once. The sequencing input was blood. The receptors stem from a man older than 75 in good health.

CDR3 in DNA: TGCGCCAGCAGCTTCGGCGGCGGGTCTGAGACCCAGTACTTC. As protein: CASSFGGGSETQYF. V gene TRBV5-1 combines with J gene TRBJ2-5; a possible D gene is TRBD2 (5 bases). This CDR3 has 14 residues. Trimming removed 2 bases at V and 5 bases at J, with 13 bases between. Germline assignment: CDR1 SGHRS and CDR2 YFSETQ. Full variable domain (missing parts from reference TRBV5-1 and TRBJ2-5): KAGVTQTPRYLIKTRGQQVTLSCSPISGHRSVSWYQQTPGQGLQFLFEYFSETQRNKGNFPGRFSGRQFSNSRSEMNVSTLELGDSALYLCASSFGGGSETQYFGPGTRLLVL.

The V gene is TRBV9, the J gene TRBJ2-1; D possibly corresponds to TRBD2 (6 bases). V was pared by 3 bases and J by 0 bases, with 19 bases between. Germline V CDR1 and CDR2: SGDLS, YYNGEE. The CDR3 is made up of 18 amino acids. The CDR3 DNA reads TGTGCCAGCAGCGCACACAAAATAGCGGAGAGCTCCTACAATGAGCAGTTCTTC. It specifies CASSAHKIAESSYNEQFF. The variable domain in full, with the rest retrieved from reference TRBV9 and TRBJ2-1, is DSGVTQTPKHLITATGQRVTLRCSPRSGDLSVYWYQQSLDQGLQFLIQYYNGEERAKGNILERFSAQQFPDLHSELNLSSLELGDSALYFCASSAHKIAESSYNEQFFGPGTRLTVL.

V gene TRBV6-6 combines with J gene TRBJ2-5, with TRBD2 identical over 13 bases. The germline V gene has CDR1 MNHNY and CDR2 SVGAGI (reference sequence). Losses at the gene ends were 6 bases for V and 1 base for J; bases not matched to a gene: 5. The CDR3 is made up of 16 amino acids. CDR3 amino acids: CASRPGTSGVQETQYF. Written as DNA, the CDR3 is TGTGCCAGCAGGCCCGGGACTAGCGGGGTCCAAGAGACCCAGTACTTC.

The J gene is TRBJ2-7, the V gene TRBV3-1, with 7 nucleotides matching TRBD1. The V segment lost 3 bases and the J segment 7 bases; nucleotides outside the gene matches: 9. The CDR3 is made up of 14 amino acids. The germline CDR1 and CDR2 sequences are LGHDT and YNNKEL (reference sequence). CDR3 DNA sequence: TGTGCCAGCAGCCAGAGGAACAGGGGCCGAGAGCAGTACTTC. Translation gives CASSQRNRGREQYF.

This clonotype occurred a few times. The CDR3 region has the DNA TGTGCTAGTGGTCCCCGATATGGCGGGGGGGTTCCGGATGATACGGGCAATGAGCAGTTCTTC. Protein: CASGPRYGGGVPDDTGNEQFF. The rearrangement joins TRBV12-5 to TRBJ2-1; TRBD2 aligns across 9 bases. Germline values: CDR1 LGHNT, CDR2 FRNRAP. The J segment lost 6 bases and the V segment lost 5 bases, leaving 26 bases of the junction unmatched. The CDR3 has 21 residues. The full variable domain, completed using reference TRBV12-5 and TRBJ2-1, is DARVTQTPRHKVTEMGQEVTMRCQPILGHNTVFWYRQTMMQGLELLAYFRNRAPLDDSGMPKDRFSAEMPDATLATLKIQPSEPRDSAVYFCASGPRYGGGVPDDTGNEQFFGPGTRLTVL.

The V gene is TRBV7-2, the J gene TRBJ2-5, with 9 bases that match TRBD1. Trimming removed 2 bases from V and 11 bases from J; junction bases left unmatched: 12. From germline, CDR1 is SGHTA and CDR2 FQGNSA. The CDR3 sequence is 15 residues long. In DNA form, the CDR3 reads TGTGCCAGCAGCTTATCCCCGGGACAGGGTATTGAGCAGTACTTC. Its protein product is CASSLSPGQGIEQYF.

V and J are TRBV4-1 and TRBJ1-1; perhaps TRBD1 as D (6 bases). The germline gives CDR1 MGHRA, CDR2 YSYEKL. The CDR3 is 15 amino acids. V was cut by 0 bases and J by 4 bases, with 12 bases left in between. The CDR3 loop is CASSQDRGRSTEAFF. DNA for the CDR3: TGCGCCAGCAGCCAAGACAGGGGCCGGAGCACTGAAGCTTTCTTT.

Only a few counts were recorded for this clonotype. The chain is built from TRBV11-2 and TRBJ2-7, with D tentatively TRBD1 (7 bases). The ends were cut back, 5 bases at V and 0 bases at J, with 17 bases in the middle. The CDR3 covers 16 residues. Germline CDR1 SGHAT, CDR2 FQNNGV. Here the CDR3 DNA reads TGTGCCAGCAGCCCTCAGGGGGGTTCCAGCTCCTACGAGCAGTACTTC. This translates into CASSPQGGSSSYEQYF.

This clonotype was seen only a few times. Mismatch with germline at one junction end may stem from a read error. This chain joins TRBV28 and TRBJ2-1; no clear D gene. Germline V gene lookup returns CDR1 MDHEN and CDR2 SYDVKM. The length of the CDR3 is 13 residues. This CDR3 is CPSSFNNVDEQFF. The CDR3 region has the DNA TGTCCCAGCAGCTTCAATAACGTCGATGAGCAGTTCTTC. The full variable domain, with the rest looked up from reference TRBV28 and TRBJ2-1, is DVKVTQSSRYLVKRTGEKVFLECVQDMDHENMFWYRQDPGLGLRLIYFSYDVKMKEKGDIPEGYSVSREKKERFSLILESASTNQTSMYLCPSSFNNVDEQFFGPGTRLTVL.

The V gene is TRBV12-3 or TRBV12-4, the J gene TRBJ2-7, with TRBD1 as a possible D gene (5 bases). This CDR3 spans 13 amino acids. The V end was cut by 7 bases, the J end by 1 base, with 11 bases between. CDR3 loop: CASKDTKSYEQYF. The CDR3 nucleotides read TGTGCCAGCAAGGACACAAAATCCTACGAGCAGTACTTC.

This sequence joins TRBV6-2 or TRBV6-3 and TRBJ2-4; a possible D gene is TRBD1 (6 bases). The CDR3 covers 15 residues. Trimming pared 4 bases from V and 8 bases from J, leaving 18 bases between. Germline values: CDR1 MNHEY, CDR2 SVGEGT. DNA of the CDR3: TGTGCCAGCAGTTCGGGTAGGGGGACGACGGACATTCAGTACTTC. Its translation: CASSSGRGTTDIQYF.

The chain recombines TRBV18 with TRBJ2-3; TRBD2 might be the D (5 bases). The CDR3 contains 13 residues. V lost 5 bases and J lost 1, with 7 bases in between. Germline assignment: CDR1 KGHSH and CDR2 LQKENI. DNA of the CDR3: TGTGCCAGCTCAGGGGAGCGCACAGATACGCAGTATTTT. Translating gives CASSGERTDTQYF. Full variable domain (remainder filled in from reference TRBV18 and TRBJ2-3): NAGVMQNPRHLVRRRGQEARLRCSPMKGHSHVYWYRQLPEEGLKFMVYLQKENIIDESGMPKERFSAEFPKEGPSILRIQQVVRGDSAAYFCASSGERTDTQYFGPGTRLTVL.

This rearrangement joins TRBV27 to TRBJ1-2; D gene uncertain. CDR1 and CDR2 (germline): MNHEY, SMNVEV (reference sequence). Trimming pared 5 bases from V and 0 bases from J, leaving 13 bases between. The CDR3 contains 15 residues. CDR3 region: CASSLGVSTNYGYTF. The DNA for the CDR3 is TGTGCCAGCAGTCTTGGGGTGTCAACTAACTATGGCTACACCTTC.

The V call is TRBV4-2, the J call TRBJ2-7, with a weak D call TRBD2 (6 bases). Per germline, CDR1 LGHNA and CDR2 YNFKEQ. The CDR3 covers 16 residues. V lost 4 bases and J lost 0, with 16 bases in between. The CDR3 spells CASSRDRDFSSYEQYF. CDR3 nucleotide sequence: TGTGCCAGCAGCCGGGACCGGGACTTTAGCTCCTACGAGCAGTACTTC.

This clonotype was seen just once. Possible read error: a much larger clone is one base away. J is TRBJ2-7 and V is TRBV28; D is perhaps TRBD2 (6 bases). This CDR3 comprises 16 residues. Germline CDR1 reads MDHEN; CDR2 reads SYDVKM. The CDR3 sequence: CAGSLFLGTRSYEQYF. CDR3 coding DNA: TGTGCCGGCAGTTTATTTCTAGGGACTCGCTCCTACGAGCAGTACTTC.

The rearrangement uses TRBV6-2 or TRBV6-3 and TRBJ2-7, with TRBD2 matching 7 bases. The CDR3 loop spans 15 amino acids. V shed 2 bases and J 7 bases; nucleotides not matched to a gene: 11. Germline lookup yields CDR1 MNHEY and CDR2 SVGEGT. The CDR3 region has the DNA TGTGCCAGCAGTTACCTAGCGGCGCCGAACAATGAGCAGTACTTC. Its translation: CASSYLAAPNNEQYF.

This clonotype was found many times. DNA of the CDR3: TGTGCCAGCAGCTGGTCTAGCCGGGACAGCCAAGAGACCCAGTACTTC. Translating it yields CASSWSSRDSQETQYF. J is TRBJ2-5 and V is TRBV7-6; TRBD1 agrees at 7 bases. There are 16 residues in the CDR3. V dropped 4 bases and J dropped 1; count of bases not matched to a gene: 9. CDR1 SGHVS and CDR2 FNYEAQ come from the germline V gene.

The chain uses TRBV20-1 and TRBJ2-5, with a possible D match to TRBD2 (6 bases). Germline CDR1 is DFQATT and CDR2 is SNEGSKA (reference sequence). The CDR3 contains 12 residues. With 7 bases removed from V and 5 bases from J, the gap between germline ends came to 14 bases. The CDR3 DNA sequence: TGCAGTGAGAACAACCGGGGGGAGACCCAGTACTTC. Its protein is CSENNRGETQYF.

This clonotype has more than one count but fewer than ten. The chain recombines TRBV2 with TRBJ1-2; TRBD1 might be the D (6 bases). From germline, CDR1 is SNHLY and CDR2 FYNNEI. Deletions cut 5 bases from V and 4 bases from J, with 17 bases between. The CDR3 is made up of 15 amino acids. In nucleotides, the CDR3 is TGTGCCAGCAGTCCCAGGACAGCGAGCCGCTATGGCTACACCTTC. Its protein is CASSPRTASRYGYTF.

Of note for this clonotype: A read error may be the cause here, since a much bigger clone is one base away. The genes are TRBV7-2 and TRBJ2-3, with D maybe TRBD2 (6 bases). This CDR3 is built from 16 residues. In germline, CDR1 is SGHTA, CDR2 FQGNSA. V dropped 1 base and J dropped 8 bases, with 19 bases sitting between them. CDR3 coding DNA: TGTGCCAGCAGCTTAGGTTTTAGCGGCCTGGGGGGTACGCAGTATTTT. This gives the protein CASSLGFSGLGGTQYF. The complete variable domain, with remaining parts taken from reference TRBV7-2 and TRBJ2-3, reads GAGVSQSPSNKVTEKGKDVELRCDPISGHTALYWYRQSLGQGLEFLIYFQGNSAPDKSGLPSDRFSAERTGGSVSTLTIQRTQQEDSAVYLCASSLGFSGLGGTQYFGPGTRLTVL.

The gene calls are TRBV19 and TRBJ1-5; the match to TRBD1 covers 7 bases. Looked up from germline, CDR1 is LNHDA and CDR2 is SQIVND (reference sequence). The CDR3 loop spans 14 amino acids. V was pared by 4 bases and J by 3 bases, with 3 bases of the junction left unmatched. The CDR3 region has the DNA TGTGCCAGTAGTAAGGGGGCATCCAATCAGCCCCAGCATTTT. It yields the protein CASSKGASNQPQHF. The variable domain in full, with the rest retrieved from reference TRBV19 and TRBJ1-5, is DGGITQSPKYLFRKEGQNVTLSCEQNLNHDAMYWYRQDPGQGLRLIYYSQIVNDFQKGDIAEGYSVSREKKESFPLTVTSAQKNPTAFYLCASSKGASNQPQHFGDGTRLSIL.

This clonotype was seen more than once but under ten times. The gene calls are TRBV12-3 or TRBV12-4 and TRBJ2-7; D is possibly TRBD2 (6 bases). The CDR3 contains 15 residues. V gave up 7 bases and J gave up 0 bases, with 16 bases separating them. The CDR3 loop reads CASTPPGRSSYEQYF. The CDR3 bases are TGTGCCAGCACACCCCCAGGGAGGTCCTCCTACGAGCAGTACTTC.

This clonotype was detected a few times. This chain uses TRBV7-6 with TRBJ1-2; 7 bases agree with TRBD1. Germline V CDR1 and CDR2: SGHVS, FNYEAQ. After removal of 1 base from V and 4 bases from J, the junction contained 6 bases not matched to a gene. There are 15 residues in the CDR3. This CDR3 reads CASSLGGTDLYGYTF. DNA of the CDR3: TGTGCCAGCAGCTTAGGGGGGACAGACCTCTATGGCTACACCTTC.

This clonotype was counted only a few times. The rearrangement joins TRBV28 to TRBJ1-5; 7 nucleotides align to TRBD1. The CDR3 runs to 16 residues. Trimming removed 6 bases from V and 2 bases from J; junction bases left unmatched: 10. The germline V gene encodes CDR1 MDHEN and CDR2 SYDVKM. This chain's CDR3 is CASSPTHRGGNQPQHF. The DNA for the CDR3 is TGTGCCAGCAGCCCCACCCACAGGGGTGGCAATCAGCCCCAGCATTTT.

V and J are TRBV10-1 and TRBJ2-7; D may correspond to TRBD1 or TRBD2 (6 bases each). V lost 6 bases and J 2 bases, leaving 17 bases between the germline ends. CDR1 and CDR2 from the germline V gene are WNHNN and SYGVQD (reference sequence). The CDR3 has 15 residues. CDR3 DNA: TGCGCCAGCAGCGCGGGACACGGAAGCACCTACGAGCAGTACTTC. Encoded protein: CASSAGHGSTYEQYF.

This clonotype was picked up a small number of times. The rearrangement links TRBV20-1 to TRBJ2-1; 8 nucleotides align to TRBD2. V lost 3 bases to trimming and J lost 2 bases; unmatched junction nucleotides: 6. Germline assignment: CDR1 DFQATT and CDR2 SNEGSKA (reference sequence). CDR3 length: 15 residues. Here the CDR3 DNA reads TGCAGTGCTAGGGCGGCGGGGGGTACCTACAATGAGCAGTTCTTC. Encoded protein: CSARAAGGTYNEQFF.